This T cell receptor (beta chain) was captured by sequencing in a study of shared clonotypes between healthy human individuals (dated by TCRdb to 2018 to 2021). Notes on the research overall: The cohort included a few men and a couple of women between 18 and 49 years of age. To estimate repertoire size and how much clonotype sharing occurs between individuals, the study deeply sequenced the blood TCR repertoires of five healthy adults. Each donor's leukapheresis produced roughly between roughly 0.94 and 9.5 billion PBMCs. To increase sequencing depth and limit assay-specific biases, TCR repertoire library preparation and sequencing were carried out by different laboratories using diverse techniques. Here is what the overall study found, with its caveats: Pairwise subsampling led to the expectation that sequencing depth would affect the degree of clonotype sharing among donors. The small number of donors limited the genetic and exposure-history diversity represented. Sampling was restricted to blood, and TCR repertoires in tissue are likely to differ from TCR repertoires in blood.

The donors were healthy, HIV-negative adults with no recently reported acute infections or vaccinations. Only Caucasian adults living in Nashville, Tennessee, USA were represented among the donors. For unsorted samples, roughly 86 million PBMCs were counted and genomic DNA was extracted with the QIAamp DNA Blood Mini kit. Blood was collected by leukapheresis, and PBMCs were isolated by Ficoll-Histopaque density gradient centrifugation and then cryopreserved in liquid nitrogen vapor phase. V gives up 0 bases and J gives up 6 bases, and the segment between their germline ends measures 16 bases. The CDR3, from cysteine to phenylalanine, totals 15 residues. The DNA shown is the 45-base CDR3, in frame from base 1. The CDR1 and CDR2 encoded by the germline V gene are SGHRS and YFSETQ. TCR CDR3 regions were amplified from genomic DNA by multiplex PCR using the deep immunoSEQ assay. For each cell subset, the extracted genomic DNA was distributed evenly across all wells of several immunoSEQ 96-well plates, and each plate served as one replicate. For unsorted PBMC, 250 to 350 ng of genomic DNA, equivalent to roughly 30,000 T cell genomes, went into each replicate PCR. Ten immunoSEQ deep assay plates were used to sequence the unsorted PBMC genomic DNA. Purified libraries were measured with a Qubit 3.0 fluorometer, size-checked on a Bioanalyzer 2100, and measured again with the KAPA Library Quantification kit. Every immunoSEQ 96-well plate was sequenced on a dedicated single-read 150-cycle Illumina NextSeq 550 flow cell. On the authors' methods: Because only junctional sequences without quality scores were contained in the immunoSEQ output, filtering matching that applied to full-length reads could not be performed. To assign V/J genes and CDR3, sequences were annotated against IMGT germline references using PyIR, a Python wrapper for IgBLAST v1.9. Reads were filtered out if the reads had weak V/J assignments (E-value above 1e-6), no CDR3, stop codons, out-of-frame junctions, or ambiguous translated residues. A V3J clonotype was defined by an identical inferred V gene, J gene, and CDR3 amino acid sequence. Percentage overlap between repertoires was computed as shared unique clonotypes divided by the size of the smaller repertoire. Three approaches were used to assess repertoire richness: RTK rarefaction, the Chao1 estimator, and Recon v2.1 estimates of unobserved clonotypes. This is the immuneACCESS table as TCRdb keeps it, with only in-frame sequences that have V and J called. A part of the clones is gone; compared with another copy, unresolved V genes explain less than half, and the rest is unexplained. The DNA was the basis for D and trimming; V, J and clone size are from that table. A total of some 530,000 clones appear in this sample, 78% of them only once. 12% of the sample comes from the top ten.

A remark on this clone: Its antigen has not been determined. No per-base quality is available; no much larger clone lies one base away.

The chain is encoded by TRBV5-1 joined to TRBJ2-7; TRBD2 could be the D gene, as 5 bases match. This TCR was recovered from a woman aged 40 to 55 in good health. Some clones in this sample may be carry-over from other donors' samples. Sequencing input: PBMCs. The CDR3 protein sequence reads: CASSLEARGGREQYF. The DNA reads TGCGCCAGCAGCTTGGAGGCCCGTGGCGGGCGCGAGCAGTACTTC.